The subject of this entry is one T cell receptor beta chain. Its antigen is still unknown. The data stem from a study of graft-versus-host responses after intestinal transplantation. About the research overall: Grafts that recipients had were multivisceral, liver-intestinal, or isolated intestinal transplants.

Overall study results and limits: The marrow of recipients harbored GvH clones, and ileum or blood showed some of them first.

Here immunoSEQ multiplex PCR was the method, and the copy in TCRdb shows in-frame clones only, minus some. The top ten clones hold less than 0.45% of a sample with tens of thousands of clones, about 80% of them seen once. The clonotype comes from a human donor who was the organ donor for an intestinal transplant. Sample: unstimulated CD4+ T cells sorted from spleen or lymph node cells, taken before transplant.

The CDR3 region has the DNA TGTGCCAGCAGCGGGGGCAAGATTAACTATGGCTACACCTTC. Protein product: CASSGGKINYGYTF. V gene TRBV13 combines with J gene TRBJ1-2; D might be TRBD1 (6 bases). Germline V gives CDR1 PRHDT, CDR2 FYEKMQ (reference sequence). The CDR3 has 14 amino acids. Trimming took off 5 bases at V and 1 base at J, with 11 bases between the two ends.